This T cell receptor (beta chain) comes out of a study of CD8 T cells in Susac syndrome. Random hexamers were used to reverse transcribe roughly 0.5 to 1 ug of RNA. The method of amplification for TCR beta CDR3 was immunoSEQ multiplex PCR, covering 54 Vbeta and 13 Jbeta. MiXCR, run by TCRdb on the immunoSEQ multiplex PCR reads, gives a single entry per CDR3 protein. The top ten hold roughly 0.059% of the sample, which has just over 300,000 distinct CDR3 sequences, 92% seen once. Germline V lookup: CDR1 MRHNA, CDR2 SNTAGT. The CDR3 loop spans 14 amino acids. V lost 9 bases and J lost 6, with 17 bases in between.

The gene calls are TRBV6-4 and TRBJ2-2, with D unclear. The receptor's source is a human donor with multiple sclerosis. Sequenced: CD4+ T cells from PBMCs. As DNA, the CDR3 is TGTGCCAGTCGTTACGACACAACCGCCGGGGAGCTGTTTTTT. Amino acids: CASRYDTTAGELFF.